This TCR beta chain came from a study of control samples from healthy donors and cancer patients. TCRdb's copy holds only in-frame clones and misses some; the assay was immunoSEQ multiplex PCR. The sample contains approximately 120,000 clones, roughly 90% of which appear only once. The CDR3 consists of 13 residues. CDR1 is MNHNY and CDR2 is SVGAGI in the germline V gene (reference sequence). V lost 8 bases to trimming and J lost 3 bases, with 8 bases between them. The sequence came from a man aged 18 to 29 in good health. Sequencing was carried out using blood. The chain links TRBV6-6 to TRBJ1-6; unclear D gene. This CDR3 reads CASRQSYNSPLHF. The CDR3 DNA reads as TGTGCCAGCCGGCAGAGCTATAATTCACCCCTCCACTTT.